This record covers a single T cell receptor beta chain. Trimming left V 6 bases short and J 0 bases short, with 3 bases between. Germline CDR1 is MNHEY and CDR2 is SVGAGI. The CDR3 covers 12 residues. The data originate from a study of blood T cell repertoires in COVID-19. Study-level information: Italy, Spain and the United States were the sources of the convalescent and acute COVID-19 samples. From T cells, B-cell-depleted T cells, or PBMCs came the material, which was cDNA or gDNA.

Authors' data handling: Using reference gene primer amplification, nucleated cell counts were estimated. Profiling relied on immunoSEQ multiplex PCR, and the TCRdb table lists in-frame clones only, not all of them. The V and J calls and the clone size are those of that table, but D and trimming were determined from the DNA. Of about 180,000 clones detected, around 86% appear once; the ten largest clones hold 7.5% to 10%. This TCR came from a man aged 45-65 years with active or convalescent COVID-19. The sample comprised peripheral blood. The gene calls are TRBV6-5 and TRBJ1-5; D remains ambiguous. As DNA, the CDR3 is TGTGCCAGCAGGTATAGCAATCAGCCCCAGCATTTT. As protein: CASRYSNQPQHF.